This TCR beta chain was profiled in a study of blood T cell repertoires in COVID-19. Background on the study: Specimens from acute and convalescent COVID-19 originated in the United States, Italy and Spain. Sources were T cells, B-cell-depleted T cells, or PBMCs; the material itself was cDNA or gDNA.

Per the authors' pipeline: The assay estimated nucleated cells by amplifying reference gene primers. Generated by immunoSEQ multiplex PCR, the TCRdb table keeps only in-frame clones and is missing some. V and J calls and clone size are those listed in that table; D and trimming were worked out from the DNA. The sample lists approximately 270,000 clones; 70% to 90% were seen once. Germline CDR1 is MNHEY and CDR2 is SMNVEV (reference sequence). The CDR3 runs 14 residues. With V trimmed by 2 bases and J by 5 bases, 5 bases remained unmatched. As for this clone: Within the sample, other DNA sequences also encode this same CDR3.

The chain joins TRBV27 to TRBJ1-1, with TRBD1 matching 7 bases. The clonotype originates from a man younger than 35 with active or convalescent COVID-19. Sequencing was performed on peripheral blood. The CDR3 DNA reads TGTGCCAGCAGTTTACGACAGGGCGGAACTGAAGCTTTCTTT. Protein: CASSLRQGGTEAFF.